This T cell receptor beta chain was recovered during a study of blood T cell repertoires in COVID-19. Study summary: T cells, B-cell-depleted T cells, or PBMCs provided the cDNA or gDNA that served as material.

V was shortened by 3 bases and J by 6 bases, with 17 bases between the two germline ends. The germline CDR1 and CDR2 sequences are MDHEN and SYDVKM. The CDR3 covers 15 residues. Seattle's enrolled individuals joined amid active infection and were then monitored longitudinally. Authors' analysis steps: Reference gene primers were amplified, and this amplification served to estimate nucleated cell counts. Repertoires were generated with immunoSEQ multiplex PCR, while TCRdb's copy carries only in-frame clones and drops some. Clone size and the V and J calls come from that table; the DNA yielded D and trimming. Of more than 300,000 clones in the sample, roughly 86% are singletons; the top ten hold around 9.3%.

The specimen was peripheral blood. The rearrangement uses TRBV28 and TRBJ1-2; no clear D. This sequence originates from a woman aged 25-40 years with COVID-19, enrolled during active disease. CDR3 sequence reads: CASSFPSPRVDGYTF. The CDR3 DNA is TGTGCCAGCAGTTTCCCCTCTCCTCGGGTGGATGGCTACACCTTC.